The clone carrying this T cell receptor beta chain was counted a few times. The sample carries other DNA sequences with the same CDR3. The CDR3 spans 12 residues. Per germline, CDR1 SGHTA and CDR2 FQGTGA. Trimming pared 2 bases from V and 9 bases from J, leaving 8 bases between. Sorting with CD45RO/CCR7/CD25/CD127/CD95/CD27 yielded naive, central memory, regulatory and stem-like memory CD4+ cells. TCRB transcripts that were expressed got sequenced, as all of the isolated RNA had been reverse transcribed. The table came from immunoSEQ multiplex PCR; TCRdb's copy has only in-frame clones and leaves some out. Counted here are under 900,000 clones, roughly 17% occurring once; the ten biggest clones make up 0.023%. The source of the sample is a study of beta chain features in type 1 diabetes. Study-level information: There was similarity between patients and healthy donors in age, gender and cell yields. All samples yielded 107,917,701 examined sorted cells.

The rearrangement uses TRBV7-3 and TRBJ2-1; D unresolved. Sequencing was performed on naive CD4+ T cells from blood. This TCR came from a woman aged 18 to 35 in good health. CDR3 nucleotides: TGTGCCAGCAGCTTAGGTCTGGGTGAGCAGTTCTTC. It is translated as CASSLGLGEQFF.